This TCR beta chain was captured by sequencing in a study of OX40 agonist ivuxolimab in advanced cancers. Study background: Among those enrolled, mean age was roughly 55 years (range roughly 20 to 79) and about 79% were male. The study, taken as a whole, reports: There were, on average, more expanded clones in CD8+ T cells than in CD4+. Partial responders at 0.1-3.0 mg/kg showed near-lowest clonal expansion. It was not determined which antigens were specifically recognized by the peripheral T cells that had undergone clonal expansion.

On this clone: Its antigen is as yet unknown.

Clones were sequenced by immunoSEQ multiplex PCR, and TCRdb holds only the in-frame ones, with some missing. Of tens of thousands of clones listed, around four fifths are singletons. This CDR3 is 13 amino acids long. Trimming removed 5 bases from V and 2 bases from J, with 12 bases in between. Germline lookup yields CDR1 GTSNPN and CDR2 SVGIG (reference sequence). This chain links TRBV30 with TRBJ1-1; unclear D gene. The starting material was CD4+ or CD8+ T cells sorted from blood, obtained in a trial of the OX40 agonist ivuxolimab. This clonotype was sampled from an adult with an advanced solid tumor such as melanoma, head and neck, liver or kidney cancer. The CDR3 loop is CAWDRRINTEAFF. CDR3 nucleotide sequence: TGTGCCTGGGATCGTCGGATAAACACTGAAGCTTTCTTT.